This T cell receptor (beta chain) was sequenced in a study of OX40 agonist ivuxolimab in advanced cancers. Study observations and caveats: Compared with CD4+, CD8+ T cells on average had more expanded clones. The study observed clonal expansion of CD4+ and CD8+ blood T cells by week 6 at 0.1 to 3.0 mg/kg. Patients who responded partially at 0.1-3.0 mg/kg showed clonal expansion ranking among the lowest.

Worth noting for this clone: What it binds is not known.

Sequenced by immunoSEQ multiplex PCR; TCRdb stores in-frame clones only, minus some. This table has 55,000 to 75,000 clones, roughly 82% appearing once. The timepoints at which blood was sampled were baseline, cycle 4 day 1, and cycle 7 day 1. The CDR3 runs to 14 residues. Germline loops: CDR1 MNHEY, CDR2 SVGAGI. V dropped 9 bases and J dropped 2; count of bases not matched to a gene: 7. The TCR sequence derives from an adult with an advanced solid tumor such as melanoma, head and neck, liver or kidney cancer. The chain joins TRBV6-5 to TRBJ2-3; 8 nucleotides match TRBD1. Material: CD4+ or CD8+ T cells sorted from blood, obtained in a trial of the OX40 agonist ivuxolimab. CDR3 DNA sequence: TGTGCCAGTAATCGACAGGGGAACACAGATACGCAGTATTTT. It translates to CASNRQGNTDTQYF.